These 21 T cell receptor beta chains were sequenced from one sample in a study of blood T cell repertoires in COVID-19. The data were produced by immunoSEQ multiplex PCR, yet TCRdb's version contains in-frame clones alone and is incomplete. The data contain roughly 220,000 clones, 86% of them singletons. The sample was PBMCs or T cells enriched from blood (not recorded which). These receptors originate from a woman in her thirties or forties with acute COVID-19.

V and J are TRBV13 and TRBJ2-7; TRBD1 aligns across 8 bases. V was pared by 5 bases and J by 1 base, with 10 bases of the junction left unmatched. The CDR3 is 16 residues long. Per the germline V gene, CDR1 is PRHDT and CDR2 is FYEKMQ (reference sequence). In nucleotides, the CDR3 is TGTGCCAGCAGCAAAAAGTACAGGGGGGCATCCTACGAGCAGTACTTC. Protein sequence: CASSKKYRGASYEQYF.

The chain has TRBV5-8 and TRBJ2-1; TRBD2 matches at 8 bases. CDR1 and CDR2 from the germline V gene are SGHTS and YDEGEE. The J segment lost 4 bases and the V segment lost 4 bases, leaving 13 bases of the junction unmatched. There are 17 residues in the CDR3. The CDR3 loop is CASSLPRAGRGYNEQFF. CDR3 in DNA: TGTGCCAGCAGCCTACCCCGGGCCGGGAGGGGTTACAATGAGCAGTTCTTC.

The DNA for the CDR3 is TGCAGCGTCCTGGACAAACCCAATCAGCCCCAGCATTTT. Encoded protein: CSVLDKPNQPQHF. The chain links TRBV29-1 to TRBJ1-5; perhaps TRBD1 as D (5 bases). Per the germline V gene, CDR1 is SQVTM and CDR2 is ANQGSEA. The CDR3 is 13 residues long. Trimming removed 6 bases at V and 3 bases at J, with 12 bases between.

This chain links TRBV5-5 with TRBJ2-2; maybe TRBD2 (6 bases). The CDR3 totals 14 residues. Germline CDR1 and CDR2: SGHKS and YYEKEE (reference sequence). V was cut by 0 bases and J by 5 bases, with 8 bases left in between. Written as DNA, the CDR3 is TGTGCCAGCAGCTTGGCGGGAGTTACCGGGGAGCTGTTTTTT. Its translation is CASSLAGVTGELFF.

The chain has TRBV2 and TRBJ2-1, with 11 positions matching TRBD2. CDR1 and CDR2 (germline): SNHLY, FYNNEI. The CDR3 length is 14 residues. After removal of 7 bases from V and 4 bases from J, the junction contained 3 bases not matched to a gene. The CDR3 sequence: CASKGTSGYNEQFF. CDR3 coding DNA: TGTGCCAGCAAGGGGACTAGCGGTTACAATGAGCAGTTCTTC.

This clone was counted only a few times. The chain carries TRBV24-1 and TRBJ1-5, with 9 nucleotides matching TRBD1. With V trimmed by 7 bases and J by 4 bases, 4 bases remained unmatched. There are 14 residues in the CDR3. Germline V gene sequence: CDR1 KGHDR, CDR2 SFDVKD. Here the CDR3 reads CATRGQGRNQPQHF. CDR3 DNA: TGTGCCACCAGGGGACAGGGTAGGAATCAGCCCCAGCATTTT.

J is TRBJ1-2 and V is TRBV3-1 (or the pseudogene TRBV3-2); no clear D gene. Trimming took off 0 bases at V and 6 bases at J, with 11 bases between the two ends. CDR3 size: 14 residues. Per germline, CDR1 LGHDT and CDR2 YNNKEL (reference sequence). Written as DNA, the CDR3 is TGTGCCAGCAGCCAAGAAGTCGGGTCGGATGGCTACACCTTC. Residues: CASSQEVGSDGYTF.

The chain links TRBV5-1 to TRBJ2-7; TRBD1 matches 8 bases. Trimming took 4 bases from V and 5 from J; bases not matched to a gene: 8. The length of the CDR3 is 14 residues. Germline CDR1 SGHRS, CDR2 YFSETQ. The chain's CDR3 is CASSPPTGANEQYF. The CDR3 nucleotides are TGCGCCAGCAGCCCTCCGACAGGGGCCAACGAGCAGTACTTC.

The chain couples TRBV19 to TRBJ1-1, with D maybe TRBD1 (5 bases). V lost 8 bases and J lost 0, with 13 bases in between. The CDR3 consists of 14 residues. Germline V gene lookup returns CDR1 LNHDA and CDR2 SQIVND (reference sequence). CDR3 loop: CASSRARMNTEAFF. The CDR3 nucleotides are TGTGCCAGTTCCAGGGCACGCATGAACACTGAAGCTTTCTTT.

The rearrangement links TRBV20-1 to TRBJ2-2; TRBD1 might be the D (6 bases). V lost 3 bases and J 0 bases, leaving 8 bases between the germline ends. Germline CDR1 DFQATT, CDR2 SNEGSKA (reference sequence). This CDR3 comprises 14 residues. The CDR3 is CSASGQSNTGELFF. DNA for the CDR3: TGCAGTGCTAGTGGACAGTCGAACACCGGGGAGCTGTTTTTT.

This clone was seen repeatedly, ten times or more. CDR3 DNA sequence: TGCGCCAGCAGCCAGCCGGGCCGGGACAGGTCGTACAATGAGCAGTTCTTC. Translation: CASSQPGRDRSYNEQFF. The chain carries TRBV4-1 and TRBJ2-1, with 8 nucleotides matching TRBD1. Germline V gene sequence: CDR1 MGHRA, CDR2 YSYEKL. J gave up 4 bases and V 3 bases, and 11 bases lay outside the gene matches. This CDR3 has 17 residues.

The chain links TRBV30 to TRBJ2-1; the match to TRBD1 covers 9 bases. Germline CDR1 and CDR2: GTSNPN and SVGIG (reference sequence). The CDR3 is 15 residues long. V gave up 4 bases and J gave up 4 bases; unmatched junction bases: 8. The CDR3 is CAWNPGQGPYNEQFF. The CDR3 DNA follows: TGTGCCTGGAATCCGGGACAGGGCCCATACAATGAGCAGTTCTTC.

The chain links TRBV7-2 to TRBJ2-2; 11 bases line up with TRBD2. V was pared by 4 bases and J by 5 bases, with 6 bases of the junction left unmatched. CDR3 length equals 16 residues. Germline assignment: CDR1 SGHTA and CDR2 FQGNSA. For the CDR3, the DNA is TGTGCCAGCAGCTCCACTAGCGGGAGACGTACCGGGGAGCTGTTTTTT. Its protein is CASSSTSGRRTGELFF.

This chain uses TRBV7-9 with TRBJ2-2, with D perhaps TRBD2 (5 bases). The ends were cut back, 3 bases at V and 0 bases at J, with 8 bases in the middle. The CDR3 is made up of 15 amino acids. Germline V gene data show CDR1 as SEHNR and CDR2 as FQNEAQ (reference sequence). In DNA form, the CDR3 reads TGTGCCAGCAGCTTGAGGGAAGCGAACACCGGGGAGCTGTTTTTT. Protein product: CASSLREANTGELFF.

The chain recombines TRBV7-9 with TRBJ2-1; no reliable D call. Per germline, CDR1 SEHNR and CDR2 FQNEAQ (reference sequence). The CDR3 consists of 13 residues. V gave up 1 base and J gave up 5 bases, with 6 bases separating them. CDR3 region: CASSLVIDNEQFF. In DNA, the CDR3 is TGTGCCAGCAGCTTAGTAATAGACAATGAGCAGTTCTTC.

The rearrangement uses TRBV10-2 and TRBJ1-2, with 10 bases lining up with TRBD1. V shed 7 bases and J 7 bases; nucleotides not matched to a gene: 9. Germline V gene lookup returns CDR1 WSHSY and CDR2 SAAADI. This CDR3 has 14 residues. Written as DNA, the CDR3 is TGCGCCAGCACCTCGACAGGGGGCTCTGGTGGCTACACCTTC. Translating gives CASTSTGGSGGYTF.

In its sample, this clone was seen once. The rearrangement links TRBV10-1 to TRBJ2-7; 9 bases align to TRBD1. The CDR3 runs to 15 residues. From germline, CDR1 is WNHNN and CDR2 SYGVQD (reference sequence). The V and J ends lost 2 bases and 5 bases, in that order; junction bases with no gene match: 7. The CDR3 region is CASSEPDRGSDEQYF. The CDR3 DNA reads TGCGCCAGCAGTGAGCCGGACAGGGGATCCGACGAGCAGTACTTC.

V and J are TRBV27 and TRBJ2-1; D uncertain. Germline V lookup: CDR1 MNHEY, CDR2 SMNVEV (reference sequence). CDR3 length: 16 amino acids. Deletions cut 3 bases from V and 0 bases from J, with 12 bases between. The DNA of the CDR3 is TGTGCCAGCAGTTTCGATAAGCCTAGCTCCTACAATGAGCAGTTCTTC. This sequence encodes CASSFDKPSSYNEQFF.

The CDR3 protein is CASRRTGGNEQYF. The CDR3 DNA is TGTGCCAGCAGGAGGACAGGGGGGAACGAGCAGTACTTC. The V and J genes are TRBV27 and TRBJ2-7; 10 bases are a match to TRBD1. The V segment lost 6 bases and the J segment 5 bases; nucleotides outside the gene matches: 4. CDR1 MNHEY and CDR2 SMNVEV come from the germline V gene (reference sequence). The CDR3 totals 13 residues.

The rearrangement links TRBV5-5 to TRBJ2-7; D is perhaps TRBD2 (5 bases). CDR1 is SGHKS, CDR2 YYEKEE, per germline (reference sequence). The CDR3 sequence is 14 residues long. Trimming removed 2 bases from V and 5 bases from J, with 14 bases in between. The CDR3 reads CASSLSRVLDEQYF. As DNA, the CDR3 is TGTGCCAGCAGCTTATCGAGGGTCCTGGACGAGCAGTACTTC.

The chain links TRBV7-9 to TRBJ2-1; 7 bases fit TRBD2. V shed 3 bases, J shed 9 bases, and the junction held 14 bases outside the gene matches. The V gene's germline CDR1 is SEHNR and CDR2 FQNEAQ (reference sequence). This CDR3 comprises 16 residues. The CDR3: CASSFSGGPVAGEQFF. CDR3 nucleotides: TGTGCCAGCAGCTTCTCCGGAGGGCCGGTAGCGGGTGAGCAGTTCTTC.